This T cell receptor (beta chain) was identified during a study of Graves' ophthalmopathy and Graves' hyperthyroidism. Study-wide context: Samples of peripheral blood were obtained at initial diagnosis, prior to treatment of any kind.

TCR beta CDR3 amplification used RNA transcripts. First-round RT-PCR used HTBI primers; second-round multiplex PCR followed. TCRdb recomputed calls from the multiplex PCR reads with MiXCR, one row per CDR3 protein. The data hold approximately 700,000 distinct CDR3 sequences, with over 40% observed a single time. The CDR3 is made up of 17 amino acids. Trimming took 7 bases from V and 1 from J, leaving 19 bases between them. Germline V gene lookup returns CDR1 SGHAT and CDR2 FQNNGV. Other autoimmune disease, uncontrolled infection, pregnancy and lactation led to exclusion. Out of about 11 ml of fresh peripheral blood, PBMCs were obtained. Study-level results: The authors also found most expanded thyroid clonotypes above 0.001 frequency in blood.

On this clonotype: Its antigen remains unknown. This may be a read error: a much more frequent sequence differs by one nucleotide.

This chain connects TRBV11-2 to TRBJ1-4; D gene uncertain. The TCR was taken from an adult man with Graves' ophthalmopathy. Sample: peripheral blood. The CDR3 loop reads CASTPSNPGLTNEKLFF. The CDR3, as DNA: TGTGCCAGCACCCCATCAAACCCCGGGTTAACTAATGAAAAACTGTTTTTT.